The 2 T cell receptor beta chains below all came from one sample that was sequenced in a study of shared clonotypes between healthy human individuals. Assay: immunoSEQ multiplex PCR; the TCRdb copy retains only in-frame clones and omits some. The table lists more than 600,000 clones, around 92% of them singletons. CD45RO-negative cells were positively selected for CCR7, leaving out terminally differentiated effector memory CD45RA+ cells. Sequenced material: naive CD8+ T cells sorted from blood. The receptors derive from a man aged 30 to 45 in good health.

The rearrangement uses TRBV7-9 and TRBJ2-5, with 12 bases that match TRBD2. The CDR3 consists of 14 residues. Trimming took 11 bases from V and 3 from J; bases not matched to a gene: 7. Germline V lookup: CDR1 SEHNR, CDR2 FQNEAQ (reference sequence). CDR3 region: CAGASGRGEETQYF. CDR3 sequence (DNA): TGTGCCGGAGCTAGCGGGAGGGGAGAAGAGACCCAGTACTTC.

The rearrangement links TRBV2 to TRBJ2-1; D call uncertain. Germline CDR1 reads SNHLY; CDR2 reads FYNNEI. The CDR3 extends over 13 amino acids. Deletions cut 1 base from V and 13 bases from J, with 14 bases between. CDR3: CASSEGEAWNQFF. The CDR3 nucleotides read TGTGCCAGCAGTGAAGGAGAGGCGTGGAATCAGTTCTTC.